There are many counts of the clone carrying this TCR beta chain. The antigen is undetermined. This record belongs to a study of glioma-infiltrating T cells. The study's findings and limits: Tissue-blood divergence was below expectation in non-neoplastic patients, above in gliomas.

The iRepertoire nested amplicon-rescue multiplex PCR amplified TCR alpha and beta CDR3s from RNA. MiXCR, applied by TCRdb to the multiplex PCR reads, yields one record per CDR3 protein. The sample has about 94,000 distinct CDR3 sequences; 20% to 25% are singletons. The receptor was isolated from a human donor with low-grade glioma or glioblastoma, undergoing nonglioma brain surgery, or in good health (not recorded which). Sequencing was carried out using glioma tissue, nonneoplastic brain tissue, or PBMCs (not recorded which).

The DNA for the CDR3 is TGTGCCAGCAGGCTTGTGTTGGACAATGAGCAGTTCTTC. Translated: CASRLVLDNEQFF. This rearrangement joins TRBV6-1 to TRBJ2-1; D not resolved. Germline V gives CDR1 MNHNS, CDR2 SASEGT. V was cut by 6 bases and J by 5 bases, with 11 bases left in between. The CDR3 has 13 amino acids.